This T cell receptor beta chain comes out of a study of blood T cells in healthy people across ages. Whole-study findings and limits: Estimated diversity across one million T cells was deemed an underestimate. Both naive CD4+ cell counts and diversity were greater in long-lived donors than in aged donors. A strong correlation was found between TCR beta diversity and the percentage of naive T cells.

The CDR3 has 15 amino acids. With 5 bases removed from V and 2 bases from J, the gap between germline ends came to 15 bases. Germline CDR1 is SGHTA and CDR2 is FQGNSA. Combining a sample-barcoded 5' primer with a J-beta primer mix, a second PCR ran for roughly 7 to 12 cycles. TCRdb fed the 5' RACE reads into MiXCR, producing one record per CDR3 protein. The sample has about 730,000 distinct CDR3 sequences, roughly 47% seen once; the top ten hold 20% to 25%. Points on this clonotype: What it binds is unknown.

Sequenced sample: blood. The chain combines TRBV7-2 with TRBJ2-5; D not resolved. The clonotype comes from a woman in her sixties in good health. The CDR3 DNA is TGTGCCAGCAGCGCTAGACTTACTTCACAAGAGACCCAGTACTTC. It encodes CASSARLTSQETQYF.